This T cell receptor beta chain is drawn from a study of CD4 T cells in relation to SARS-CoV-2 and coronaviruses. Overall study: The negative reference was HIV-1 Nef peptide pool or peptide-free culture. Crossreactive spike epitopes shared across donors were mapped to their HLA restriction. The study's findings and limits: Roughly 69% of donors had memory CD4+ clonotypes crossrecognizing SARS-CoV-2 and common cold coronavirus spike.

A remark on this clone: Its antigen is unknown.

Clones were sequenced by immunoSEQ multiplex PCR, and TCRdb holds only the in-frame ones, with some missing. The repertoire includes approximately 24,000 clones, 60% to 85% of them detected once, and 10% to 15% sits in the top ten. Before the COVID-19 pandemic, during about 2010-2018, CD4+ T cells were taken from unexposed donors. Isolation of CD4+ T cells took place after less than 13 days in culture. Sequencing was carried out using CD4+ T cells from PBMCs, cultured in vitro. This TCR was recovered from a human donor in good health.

The CDR3 DNA is TGTGCCAGCAGCCTGGGAGGGGGCTCGGCTGGGGCCAACGTCCTGACTTTC. This gives the protein CASSLGGGSAGANVLTF. This chain links TRBV5-4 with TRBJ2-6; D is tentatively TRBD1 or TRBD2 (7 bases each). The CDR3 sequence is 17 residues long. Germline assignment: CDR1 SGHNT and CDR2 YYREEE (reference sequence). V was cut by 4 bases and J by 2 bases, with 16 bases left in between.